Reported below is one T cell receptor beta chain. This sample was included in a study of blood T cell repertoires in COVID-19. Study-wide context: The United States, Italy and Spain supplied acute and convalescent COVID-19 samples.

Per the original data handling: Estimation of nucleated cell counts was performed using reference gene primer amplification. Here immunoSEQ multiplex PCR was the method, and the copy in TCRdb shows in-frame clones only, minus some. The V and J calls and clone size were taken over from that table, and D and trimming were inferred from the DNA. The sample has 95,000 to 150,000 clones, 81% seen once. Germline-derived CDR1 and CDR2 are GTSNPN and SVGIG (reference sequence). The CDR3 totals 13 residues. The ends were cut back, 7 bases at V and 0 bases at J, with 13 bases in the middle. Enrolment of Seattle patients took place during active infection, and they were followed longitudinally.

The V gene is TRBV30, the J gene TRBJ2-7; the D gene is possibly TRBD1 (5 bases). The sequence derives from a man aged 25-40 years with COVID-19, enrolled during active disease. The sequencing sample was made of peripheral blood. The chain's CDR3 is CASSTGDSYEQYF. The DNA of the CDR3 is TGTGCCTCGTCAACAGGTGACTCCTACGAGCAGTACTTC. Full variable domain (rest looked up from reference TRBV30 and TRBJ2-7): SQTIHQWPATLVQPVGSPLSLECTVEGTSNPNLYWYRQAAGRGLQLLFYSVGIGQISSEVPQNLSASRPQDRQFILSSKKLLLSDSGFYLCASSTGDSYEQYFGPGTRLTVT.